The sequence of this TCR beta chain was determined in a study of blood T cell repertoires in COVID-19. Study information: Researchers got acute and convalescent COVID-19 samples from the United States, Italy and Spain.

In the authors' workflow: How many nucleated cells were present was estimated from reference gene primer amplification. TCRdb's table, derived via immunoSEQ multiplex PCR, lists solely in-frame clones and lacks some. The V and J calls and the clone size are those of that table, but D and trimming were determined from the DNA. The repertoire includes 150,000 to 200,000 clones, approximately 82% of them detected once, and roughly 4.5% sits in the top ten. Participants, about 18 to 90 years old, spanned fewer than 30 US areas. Cohorts were determined from participant-reported clinical history. The CDR3 has 14 amino acids. The V and J ends lost 7 bases and 7 bases, in that order; junction bases with no gene match: 3. Per the germline V gene, CDR1 is KGHDR and CDR2 is SFDVKD.

Sequencing input: PBMCs or T cells enriched from blood (not recorded which). V is TRBV24-1 and J is TRBJ2-1; 13 positions match TRBD2. This TCR came from a woman aged 45-59 years who had recovered from COVID-19. The CDR3 reads CATSGLAGDNEQFF. CDR3 in DNA: TGTGCCACCAGCGGACTAGCGGGAGATAATGAGCAGTTCTTC.